Included here is one TCR beta chain sequence, with context. V lost 6 bases to trimming and J lost 11 bases, with 16 bases between them. The CDR3 has 12 amino acids. TRB rearrangements spanning V, D and J were amplified using mixed TRB-A/B primers. Via MiXCR, TCRdb re-called the multiplex PCR reads, giving one row per CDR3 protein. Counted here are under 5,000 distinct CDR3 sequences, roughly 30% occurring once; the ten biggest clones make up roughly 45%. Amplification of TCR beta used genomic DNA extracted from peripheral blood. This record belongs to a study of T cell repertoires in aging, cancer and after chemotherapy. Study-level background: Six age groups, ranging from 30 or younger to 70 or older, included the donors.

This sequence originates from a human donor in good health. The specimen sequenced was blood. The chain employs TRBV12-3 or TRBV12-4 and TRBJ1-1; no firm D call. Here the CDR3 reads CASSITGSGAFF. Here the CDR3 DNA reads TGTGCCAGCAGCATCACCGGGAGTGGGGCTTTCTTT.